Below are 15 T cell receptor beta chains sequenced from a single sample in a study of CD8 T cells in Susac syndrome. A quantity of about 0.45 to 1 ug RNA underwent reverse transcription using random hexamers. One entry per CDR3 protein results from TCRdb running MiXCR on the immunoSEQ multiplex PCR reads. The sample yields approximately 100,000 distinct CDR3 sequences, 80% to 95% seen once. Material for sequencing was CD4+ T cells from PBMCs. The source of these receptors is a human donor in good health.

This chain connects TRBV6-2 or TRBV6-3 to TRBJ1-2, with D hard to call. The CDR3 sequence is 17 residues long. Germline CDR1 reads MNHEY; CDR2 reads SVGEGT. Trimming took off 5 bases at V and 4 bases at J, with 23 bases between the two ends. CDR3 coding DNA: TGTGCCAGCAGTCGACGGTTCCGCATCGGAAAGACCTATGGCTACACCTTC. Amino acids: CASSRRFRIGKTYGYTF.

The gene calls are TRBV29-1 and TRBJ2-1; 10 nucleotides line up with TRBD1. V dropped 3 bases and J dropped 7; count of bases not matched to a gene: 9. This CDR3 contains 15 residues. Germline CDR1 SQVTM, CDR2 ANQGSEA. As DNA, the CDR3 is TGCAGCGTTGAGGTTCCCGGGACAGGGGAAAATGAGCAGTTCTTC. Residues: CSVEVPGTGENEQFF.

The J gene is TRBJ2-2, the V gene TRBV5-1, with no clear D. CDR3 length: 12 amino acids. The V and J ends lost 8 bases and 0 bases respectively, with 5 bases between them. CDR1 is SGHRS, CDR2 YFSETQ, per germline. CDR3 region: CASISNTGELFF. The CDR3 region has the DNA TGCGCCAGTATCTCGAACACCGGGGAGCTGTTTTTT.

The chain employs TRBV2 and TRBJ1-2; no clear D gene. V lost 6 bases and J 6 bases, leaving 20 bases between the germline ends. This CDR3 contains 15 residues. Germline V gene sequence: CDR1 SNHLY, CDR2 FYNNEI. In DNA form, the CDR3 reads TGTGCCAGCAGCGGAAGCTTGGGGTTTTCGGATGGCTACACCTTC. Encoded protein: CASSGSLGFSDGYTF.

This sequence joins TRBV18 and TRBJ2-5; D not certain. This CDR3 has 12 amino acids. Between the trimmed V and J ends, which lost 2 bases and 5 bases, there was a span of 6 bases. Germline assignment: CDR1 KGHSH and CDR2 LQKENI. The CDR3 reads CASSPSVETQYF. DNA for the CDR3: TGTGCCAGCTCACCATCGGTGGAGACCCAGTACTTC.

The chain is built from TRBV3-1 and TRBJ2-2, with TRBD2 matching 13 bases. V shed 0 bases, J shed 3 bases, and the junction held 10 bases outside the gene matches. The CDR3 contains 20 residues. The germline gives CDR1 LGHDT, CDR2 YNNKEL (reference sequence). The CDR3 sequence: CASSQDDATSGRWYTGELFF. The CDR3 nucleotides are TGTGCCAGCAGCCAAGATGACGCGACTAGCGGGAGGTGGTACACCGGGGAGCTGTTTTTT.

The chain employs TRBV2 and TRBJ2-7; the D gene is possibly TRBD1 (6 bases). The V end was cut by 8 bases, the J end by 1 base, with 15 bases between. The CDR3 is 14 amino acids. CDR1 and CDR2 from the germline V gene are SNHLY and FYNNEI. The CDR3 bases are TGTGCCAGCTCCGGGACACTGGAGTCCTACGAGCAGTACTTC. It is translated as CASSGTLESYEQYF.

V is TRBV20-1 and J is TRBJ2-1, with 8 bases fitting TRBD1. Germline-derived CDR1 and CDR2 are DFQATT and SNEGSKA (reference sequence). CDR3 size: 11 residues. The ends lost 2 bases at V and 15 bases at J; junction bases unmatched: 6. The CDR3 region has the DNA TGCAGTGCTAGAATACAGGGGGGCCTGTTCTTC. It is translated as CSARIQGGLFF.

About this clonotype itself: An end of the junction differs from the germline gene, which may be a read error. The rearrangement uses TRBV7-9 and TRBJ2-7; D gene ambiguous. The CDR3 has 11 amino acids. Germline CDR1 SEHNR, CDR2 FQNEAQ (reference sequence). The CDR3 region has the DNA TGCGCCAGCAGCCAAAGGCACGAGCAGTACTTC. Translation gives CASSQRHEQYF.

The V and J genes are TRBV6-1 and TRBJ2-7; D remains ambiguous. Per the germline V gene, CDR1 is MNHNS and CDR2 is SASEGT. CDR3 length: 11 residues. Trimming took 5 bases from V and 2 from J, leaving 4 bases between them. In DNA form, the CDR3 reads TGTGCCAGCAGTCCGACCTACGAGCAGTACTTC. Amino acid sequence: CASSPTYEQYF.

This clonotype was observed a single time. The rearrangement uses TRBV7-3 and TRBJ2-1; TRBD2 aligns across 14 bases. This CDR3 spans 15 amino acids. V lost 4 bases to trimming and J lost 6 bases; unmatched junction nucleotides: 2. The germline V gene has CDR1 SGHTA and CDR2 FQGTGA. The CDR3 DNA reads TGTGCCAGCAGCTCTGGGACTAGCGGGGGCAATGAGCAGTTCTTC. This gives the protein CASSSGTSGGNEQFF. Full variable domain (outside the CDR3, taken from reference TRBV7-3 and TRBJ2-1): GAGVSQTPSNKVTEKGKYVELRCDPISGHTALYWYRQSLGQGPEFLIYFQGTGAADDSGLPNDRFFAVRPEGSVSTLKIQRTERGDSAVYLCASSSGTSGGNEQFFGPGTRLTVL.

The genes are TRBV2 and TRBJ1-5; possible D gene TRBD1, 5 bases. CDR3 length: 15 amino acids. V was trimmed by 4 bases and J by 0 bases, leaving 10 bases between them. Germline V CDR1 and CDR2: SNHLY, FYNNEI. The CDR3 DNA follows: TGTGCCAGCAGTGCTGGCGGACATAGCAATCAGCCCCAGCATTTT. Residues: CASSAGGHSNQPQHF.

V usage is TRBV6-2 or TRBV6-3 and J usage is TRBJ1-1; possibly TRBD1 for D (6 bases). V was trimmed by 6 bases and J by 11 bases, leaving 19 bases between them. The CDR3 is made up of 13 amino acids. Germline V gene lookup returns CDR1 MNHEY and CDR2 SVGEGT. The CDR3 protein is CASSRAGTIHAFF. The CDR3 nucleotides are TGTGCCAGCAGCCGGGCAGGGACAATCCATGCTTTCTTT.

This clonotype was seen a few times. The chain carries TRBV5-6 and TRBJ2-7; no clear D. The V and J ends lost 4 bases and 3 bases respectively, with 8 bases between them. Germline V gene lookup returns CDR1 SGHDT and CDR2 YYEEEE. The CDR3 loop spans 12 amino acids. CDR3 nucleotides: TGTGCCAGCAGCGCCGACTTCTACGAGCAGTACTTC. It specifies CASSADFYEQYF. Complete variable domain (other parts from reference TRBV5-6 and TRBJ2-7): DAGVTQSPTHLIKTRGQQVTLRCSPKSGHDTVSWYQQALGQGPQFIFQYYEEEERQRGNFPDRFSGHQFPNYSSELNVNALLLGDSALYLCASSADFYEQYFGPGTRLTVT.

This chain connects TRBV12-3 or TRBV12-4 to TRBJ2-1; 9 nucleotides agree with TRBD2. V dropped 5 bases and J dropped 8; count of bases not matched to a gene: 13. There are 16 residues in the CDR3. The CDR3 here is CASSPLGLAGYDEQFF. DNA for the CDR3: TGTGCCAGCAGTCCCCTGGGGCTAGCGGGGTATGATGAGCAGTTCTTC.